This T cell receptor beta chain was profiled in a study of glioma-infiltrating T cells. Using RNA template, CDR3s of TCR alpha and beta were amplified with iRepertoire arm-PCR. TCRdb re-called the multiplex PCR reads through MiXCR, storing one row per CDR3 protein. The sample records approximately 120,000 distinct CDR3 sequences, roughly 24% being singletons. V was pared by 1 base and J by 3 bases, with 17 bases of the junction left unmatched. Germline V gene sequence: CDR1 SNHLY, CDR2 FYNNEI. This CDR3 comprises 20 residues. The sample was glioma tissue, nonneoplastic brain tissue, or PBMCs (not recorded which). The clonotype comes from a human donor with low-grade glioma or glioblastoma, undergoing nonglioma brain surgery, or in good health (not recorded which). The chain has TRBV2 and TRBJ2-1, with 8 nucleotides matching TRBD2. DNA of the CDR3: TGTGCCAGCAGTGAAGTAGTGGTAGCGGGACCTTATAGCTTCTACAATGAGCAGTTCTTC. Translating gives CASSEVVVAGPYSFYNEQFF.